The 26 T cell receptor beta chains below all came from one sample that was sequenced in a study of blood T cell repertoires in COVID-19. Clones were sequenced by immunoSEQ multiplex PCR, and TCRdb holds only the in-frame ones, with some missing. The sample includes more than 25,000 clones, over 85% seen only once; the top ten take more than 7%. Sequencing was done on a sample of peripheral blood. The receptor source for this set is a man aged 70-80 years with active or convalescent COVID-19.

V is TRBV11-2 and J is TRBJ1-2; 9 bases agree with TRBD1. The ends lost 1 base at V and 7 bases at J; junction bases unmatched: 4. Germline values: CDR1 SGHAT, CDR2 FQNNGV. There are 14 residues in the CDR3. The CDR3 DNA follows: TGTGCCAGCAGCTTAGGGGGACAGGGCGCTGGCTACACCTTC. Translated, it gives CASSLGGQGAGYTF.

Only one count was recorded for this clone. The V call is TRBV18, the J call TRBJ1-2; D is perhaps TRBD1 (5 bases). This CDR3 has 15 residues. Trimming shortened V by 3 bases and J by 3 bases, and 14 bases separated the two germline ends. The germline V gene encodes CDR1 KGHSH and CDR2 LQKENI. The CDR3 nucleotides are TGTGCCAGCTCACCCAGGGCTCTCTTGGACTATGGCTACACCTTC. Protein product: CASSPRALLDYGYTF.

The chain links TRBV4-2 to TRBJ2-6; 8 bases map to TRBD1. V lost 4 bases and J lost 2; bases outside the gene matches: 7. Germline V CDR1 and CDR2: LGHNA, YNFKEQ. The length of the CDR3 is 17 residues. The CDR3 bases are TGTGCCAGCAGCCCTAATCAGGGGGCGACTGGGGCCAACGTCCTGACTTTC. This encodes CASSPNQGATGANVLTF.

CDR3 sequence: CASSLLPETGVQKLFF. DNA of the CDR3: TGTGCCAGCAGCCTGCTCCCCGAGACGGGGGTGCAGAAACTGTTTTTT. The gene calls are TRBV3-1 (or the pseudogene TRBV3-2) and TRBJ1-4; tentative D call: TRBD1 (5 bases). CDR3 length: 16 residues. Per germline, CDR1 LGHDT and CDR2 YNNKEL (reference sequence). V lost 4 bases and J lost 11, with 23 bases in between.

The gene calls are TRBV19 and TRBJ1-2; TRBD1 matches at 8 bases. The junction had 9 bases not matched to a gene; V was cut back by 1 base and J by 8 bases. Germline-derived CDR1 and CDR2 are LNHDA and SQIVND (reference sequence). The length of the CDR3 is 15 residues. The chain's CDR3 is CASSIAATGVGGYTF. CDR3 coding DNA: TGTGCCAGTAGTATAGCCGCGACAGGGGTGGGAGGCTACACCTTC.

This rearrangement joins TRBV5-1 to TRBJ1-1; 9 positions match TRBD1. CDR1 SGHRS and CDR2 YFSETQ come from the germline V gene. Germline trimming cut 5 bases from V and 3 bases from J; bases unmatched to any gene: 8. The CDR3 runs 15 residues. The CDR3 sequence: CASRDETGGHTEAFF. CDR3 sequence (DNA): TGCGCCAGCAGGGACGAAACAGGGGGCCACACTGAAGCTTTCTTT.

The V and J genes are TRBV5-8 and TRBJ1-1; D is perhaps TRBD1 (6 bases). The CDR3 is 15 residues long. The V gene lost 3 bases and the J gene lost 3 bases, with 15 bases spanning the gap. The germline V gene encodes CDR1 SGHTS and CDR2 YDEGEE. The DNA for the CDR3 is TGTGCCAGCAGCTCAGGGGACCGGGACGACACTGAAGCTTTCTTT. This gives the protein CASSSGDRDDTEAFF.

The rearrangement links TRBV28 to TRBJ1-2; a possible D gene is TRBD1 (5 bases). This CDR3 has 14 amino acids. Germline CDR1 MDHEN, CDR2 SYDVKM. V dropped 7 bases and J dropped 4 bases, with 16 bases sitting between them. The CDR3 region has the DNA TGTGCCAGCACCTTAAGTCCAGGGCGCTATGGCTACACCTTC. Translation: CASTLSPGRYGYTF.

This clone was observed a handful of times. The genes are TRBV13 and TRBJ2-7; 8 nucleotides match TRBD1. With V trimmed by 5 bases and J by 4 bases, 10 bases remained unmatched. The CDR3 is 15 amino acids. The germline CDR1 and CDR2 sequences are PRHDT and FYEKMQ (reference sequence). Written as DNA, the CDR3 is TGTGCCAGCAGCCTCCCCCGGCAGGGGGCTTACGAGCAGTACTTC. The encoded protein is CASSLPRQGAYEQYF.

V usage is TRBV10-2 and J usage is TRBJ2-2, with TRBD2 identical over 12 bases. Germline-derived CDR1 and CDR2 are WSHSY and SAAADI. This CDR3 comprises 14 residues. V lost 9 bases, J lost 3 bases, and 2 bases stayed unmatched. The CDR3 reads CASRLAGDTGELFF. The CDR3 DNA reads as TGCGCCAGTAGACTAGCGGGGGACACCGGGGAGCTGTTTTTT.

This chain links TRBV19 with TRBJ2-1; TRBD2 matches at 11 bases. This CDR3 comprises 15 residues. The germline CDR1 and CDR2 sequences are LNHDA and SQIVND (reference sequence). V lost 3 bases to trimming and J lost 6 bases; unmatched junction nucleotides: 4. CDR3 region: CASSILAGGFNEQFF. In nucleotides, the CDR3 is TGTGCCAGTAGTATTCTAGCGGGAGGATTCAATGAGCAGTTCTTC.

This chain uses TRBV14 with TRBJ1-1; the D is unclear. V shed 4 bases and J shed 7 bases, with 10 bases lying between them. Germline V gene lookup returns CDR1 SGHDN and CDR2 FVKESK. The CDR3 covers 12 residues. CDR3 residues: CASSPFPGEAFF. The DNA of the CDR3 is TGTGCCAGCAGCCCCTTCCCCGGTGAAGCTTTCTTT.

The count of this clone is one. The chain carries TRBV19 and TRBJ1-1, with D possibly TRBD1 on 6 matching bases. V lost 1 base to trimming and J lost 10 bases, with 13 bases between them. The germline gives CDR1 LNHDA, CDR2 SQIVND (reference sequence). This CDR3 has 13 residues. The CDR3 loop reads CASSIGQAFRAFF. DNA for the CDR3: TGTGCCAGTAGTATAGGACAGGCCTTTCGAGCTTTCTTT.

The rearrangement uses TRBV5-6 and TRBJ2-1, with TRBD1 matching 8 bases. The V gene's germline CDR1 is SGHDT and CDR2 YYEEEE. V lost 1 base and J lost 14; bases outside the gene matches: 14. The CDR3 sequence is 15 residues long. In nucleotides, the CDR3 is TGTGCCAGCAGCTTGATCCCGACAGGGGTCGGTCGAAAGTTCTTC. Its protein is CASSLIPTGVGRKFF.

V usage is TRBV4-2 and J usage is TRBJ2-6; D may be TRBD2 (6 bases). V lost 0 bases and J 1 base, leaving 7 bases between the germline ends. The CDR3 loop spans 16 amino acids. CDR1 is LGHNA and CDR2 is YNFKEQ in the germline V gene. CDR3 nucleotide sequence: TGTGCCAGCAGCCAAGAAGGGACTTCTGGGGCCAACGTCCTGACTTTC. Its translation is CASSQEGTSGANVLTF.

The chain is built from TRBV10-2 and TRBJ1-5; 8 bases map to TRBD1. V trimming: 2 bases; J trimming: 4 bases; junction bases outside the gene matches: 4. Germline CDR1 is WSHSY and CDR2 is SAAADI. The CDR3 spans 15 residues. The CDR3 is CASSEAGGRNQPQHF. The DNA of the CDR3 is TGCGCCAGCAGTGAGGCAGGGGGCCGGAATCAGCCCCAGCATTTT.

This chain uses TRBV7-9 with TRBJ2-1, with 8 bases aligning to TRBD2. Germline lookup yields CDR1 SEHNR and CDR2 FQNEAQ (reference sequence). J lost 4 bases, V lost 5 bases, and 7 bases had no gene match. The CDR3 is made up of 15 amino acids. The CDR3 sequence is CASSKTSGAYNEQFF. The CDR3 DNA sequence: TGTGCCAGCAGCAAAACTAGCGGAGCTTACAATGAGCAGTTCTTC.

The chain recombines TRBV14 with TRBJ2-7; 8 nucleotides match TRBD1. The germline V gene encodes CDR1 SGHDN and CDR2 FVKESK. The V and J ends lost 2 bases and 12 bases, in that order; junction bases with no gene match: 12. CDR3 size: 14 residues. This chain's CDR3 is CASSQSAQGALAYF. The CDR3 DNA reads TGTGCCAGCAGCCAAAGTGCTCAGGGGGCCCTAGCGTACTTC.

The chain employs TRBV5-7 and TRBJ1-2; TRBD1 matches 8 bases. TRBV5-7 carries the ORF label, with uncertain function. This CDR3 contains 17 residues. V dropped 5 bases and J dropped 4; count of bases not matched to a gene: 16. The CDR3 reads CASRQIPRTGLGYGYTF. The CDR3 DNA sequence: TGTGCCAGCAGACAAATACCGAGGACAGGGCTCGGCTATGGCTACACCTTC.

The CDR3: CASSLTGAQPQHF. DNA of the CDR3: TGTGCCAGCAGCCTCACAGGGGCTCAGCCCCAGCATTTT. This rearrangement joins TRBV14 to TRBJ1-5; 7 bases agree with TRBD1. The CDR3 covers 13 residues. The ends lost 4 bases at V and 6 bases at J; junction bases unmatched: 3. Germline V gene data show CDR1 as SGHDN and CDR2 as FVKESK.

The chain combines TRBV7-9 with TRBJ2-5; 10 nucleotides align to TRBD2. Losses at the gene ends were 1 base for V and 4 bases for J; bases not matched to a gene: 6. The CDR3 has 16 residues. Germline V CDR1 and CDR2: SEHNR, FQNEAQ (reference sequence). Here the CDR3 DNA reads TGTGCCAGCAGCTTAGGGCTAGCGGGAGTTCGAGAGACCCAGTACTTC. Translation: CASSLGLAGVRETQYF.

The chain recombines TRBV5-4 with TRBJ2-5; 10 bases line up with TRBD2. There are 16 residues in the CDR3. J was trimmed by 4 bases and V by 3 bases; bases with no gene match: 9. CDR1 and CDR2 (germline): SGHNT, YYREEE (reference sequence). The CDR3 spells CASSSMMASGRETQYF. As DNA, the CDR3 is TGTGCCAGCAGCTCGATGATGGCTAGCGGGAGAGAGACCCAGTACTTC.

The chain links TRBV7-9 to TRBJ1-5, with a possible D match to TRBD1 (5 bases). This CDR3 has 12 amino acids. Germline lookup yields CDR1 SEHNR and CDR2 FQNEAQ (reference sequence). The V gene lost 5 bases and the J gene lost 4 bases, with 6 bases spanning the gap. The CDR3 here is CASSQGNQPQHF. In nucleotides, the CDR3 is TGTGCCAGCAGCCAGGGAAATCAGCCCCAGCATTTT.

This clone has a single count. This chain uses TRBV5-4 with TRBJ1-6, with D possibly TRBD1 on 6 matching bases. V was clipped by 0 bases and J by 7 bases, with 14 bases between them. This CDR3 has 16 amino acids. The germline gives CDR1 SGHNT, CDR2 YYREEE (reference sequence). The CDR3 nucleotides are TGTGCCAGCAGCTTGGACCCCACAGGGAGCAATTCACCCCTCCACTTT. Residues: CASSLDPTGSNSPLHF.

The chain uses TRBV7-9 and TRBJ1-1; 7 nucleotides agree with TRBD1. J lost 10 bases, V lost 4 bases, and 18 bases had no gene match. From germline, CDR1 is SEHNR and CDR2 FQNEAQ (reference sequence). This CDR3 is built from 16 residues. DNA for the CDR3: TGTGCCAGCAGCTCCCGAAATGGGGGACAGTCTATGGGAGCTTTCTTT. This translates into CASSSRNGGQSMGAFF.

The chain recombines TRBV6-2 or TRBV6-3 with TRBJ1-6, with TRBD1 as a possible D gene (6 bases). Germline V CDR1 and CDR2: MNHEY, SVGEGT. This CDR3 spans 19 amino acids. V lost 0 bases to trimming and J lost 7 bases, with 22 bases between them. DNA of the CDR3: TGTGCCAGCAGTTACTCGAAGGCAGGGGACGGGTCTATGAATTCACCCCTCCACTTT. It yields the protein CASSYSKAGDGSMNSPLHF.